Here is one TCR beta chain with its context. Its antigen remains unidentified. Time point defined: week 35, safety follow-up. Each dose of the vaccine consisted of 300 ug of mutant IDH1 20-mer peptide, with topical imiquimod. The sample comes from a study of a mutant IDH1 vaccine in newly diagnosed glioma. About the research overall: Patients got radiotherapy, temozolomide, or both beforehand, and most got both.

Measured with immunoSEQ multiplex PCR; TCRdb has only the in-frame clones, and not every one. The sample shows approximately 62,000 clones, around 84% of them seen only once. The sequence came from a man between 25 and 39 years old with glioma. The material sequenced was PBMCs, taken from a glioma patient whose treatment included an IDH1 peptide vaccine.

CDR3 DNA: TGCGCCAGCGGTCAGGGGACCACTGAAGCTTTCTTT. It yields the protein CASGQGTTEAFF. The chain recombines TRBV5-1 with TRBJ1-1, with D possibly matching TRBD1 (6 bases). CDR3 length: 12 amino acids. Germline loops: CDR1 SGHRS, CDR2 YFSETQ. Trimming took 7 bases from V and 4 from J, leaving 11 bases between them.